The sample holds one count of the clone carrying this TCR beta chain. One end of the junction varies from germline; a read error may be responsible. The protocol was immunoSEQ multiplex PCR, while the TCRdb copy is restricted to in-frame clones and leaves out a portion. The sample records 150,000 to 200,000 clones, around 83% being singletons. The record originates from a study of blood T cell repertoires in COVID-19. Background on the study: Some COVID-19 samples were acute and others convalescent; all came from the United States, Italy and Spain.

Residents of approximately 25 US areas, aged about 18 to 89 years, made up the participants. Clinical history reported by participants formed the basis on which cohorts were assigned. This clonotype was obtained from a man in his forties or fifties who had recovered from COVID-19. Material for sequencing was PBMCs or T cells enriched from blood (not recorded which).

The CDR3 loop is CASSQATFGTGPPSF. CDR3 in DNA: TGTGCCAGCAGCCAGGCGACGTTTGGGACAGGTCCCCCTTCTTTC. J is TRBJ1-2 and V is TRBV4-2; the match to TRBD1 covers 8 bases. This CDR3 has 15 residues. CDR1 is LGHNA and CDR2 is YNFKEQ in the germline V gene.